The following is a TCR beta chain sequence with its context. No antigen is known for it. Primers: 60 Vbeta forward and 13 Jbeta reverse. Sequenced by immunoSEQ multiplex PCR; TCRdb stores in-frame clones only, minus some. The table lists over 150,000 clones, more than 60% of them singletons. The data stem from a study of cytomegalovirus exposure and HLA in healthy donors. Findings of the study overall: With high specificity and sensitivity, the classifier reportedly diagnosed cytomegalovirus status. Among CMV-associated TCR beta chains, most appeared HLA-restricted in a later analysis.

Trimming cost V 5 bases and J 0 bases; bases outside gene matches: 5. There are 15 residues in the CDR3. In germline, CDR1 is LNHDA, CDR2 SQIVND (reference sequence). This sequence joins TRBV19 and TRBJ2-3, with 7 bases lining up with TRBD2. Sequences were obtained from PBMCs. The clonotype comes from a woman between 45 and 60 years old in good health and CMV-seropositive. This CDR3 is CASSLGTTSTDTQYF. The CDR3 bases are TGTGCCAGTAGTTTGGGGACTACCAGCACAGATACGCAGTATTTT.